These 21 T cell receptor beta chains were sequenced from one sample in a study of molecular identifiers for immune sequencing clone quantification. TCRdb independently ran MiXCR on the PCR reads; one entry per CDR3 protein. The table shows some 320,000 distinct CDR3 sequences, with roughly 24% occurring only once. The sample taken for sequencing was naive CD8+ T cells from blood, with Jurkat cell RNA spiked in. Subset reported: FACS-sorted CD8+CD4-CCR7+CD45RA+ naive T cells. These receptor sequences come from a human donor in good health. Some libraries in this study had Jurkat cell RNA spiked in.

Remarks on this clonotype: A read error may be the cause here, since a much bigger clone is one base away. The conserved phenylalanine or tryptophan normally closing the CDR3 is absent here, so this likely arose from a read error. V usage is TRBV6-6 and J usage is TRBJ2-7, with D perhaps matching TRBD2 (6 bases). This CDR3 region has 15 residues. V was shortened by 5 bases and J by 2 bases, with 16 bases between the two germline ends. The germline V gene has CDR1 MNHNY and CDR2 SVGAGI (reference sequence). Here the CDR3 DNA reads TGTGCCAGCAGTGATCCCGGACTACCTGCCTACGAGCAGTACTAC. Its protein product is CASSDPGLPAYEQYY.

Worth noting for this clonotype: Germline is not matched at one junction end, which may reflect a read error. V is TRBV12-3 or TRBV12-4 and J is TRBJ2-3; D may be TRBD1 or TRBD2 (6 bases each). This CDR3 region has 13 residues. The CDR3 DNA reads as TGTGCCAGCAACGGGGGCCCCACAGATACGCAGTGTTTT. Its translation is CASNGGPTDTQCF.

The V and J genes are TRBV4-3 and TRBJ2-7; TRBD1 or TRBD2 may be the D gene (5 bases each). Germline CDR1 is LGHNA and CDR2 is YSLEER. Trimming took 0 bases from V and 3 from J, leaving 15 bases between them. This CDR3 is built from 16 residues. The CDR3 nucleotides read TGCGCCAGCAGCCAAGATCGGGGCTTTGGGGGCTACGAGCAGTACTTC. Translating gives CASSQDRGFGGYEQYF.

This chain joins TRBV7-9 and TRBJ2-4; D may be TRBD1 (7 bases). In germline, CDR1 is SEHNR, CDR2 FQNEAQ (reference sequence). Between the trimmed V and J ends, which lost 0 bases and 7 bases, there was a span of 19 bases. The CDR3 runs 17 residues. CDR3 bases: TGTGCCAGCAGCTTAGCTTACGGACAGGAGGGCTCGAACATTCAGTACTTC. Its translation is CASSLAYGQEGSNIQYF.

This clonotype appeared many times. The rearrangement links TRBV6-6 to TRBJ1-4; 9 positions match TRBD1. CDR3 length: 14 amino acids. V trimming: 7 bases; J trimming: 5 bases; junction bases outside the gene matches: 5. The germline V gene encodes CDR1 MNHNY and CDR2 SVGAGI (reference sequence). CDR3 in DNA: TGTGCCAGCAATGACAGGGGGTGGAATGAAAAACTGTTTTTT. It yields the protein CASNDRGWNEKLFF.

Concerning this clonotype itself: This may be a read error, as it is one base from a much larger clone. CDR3 bases: TGTGCCGGCAGGGACAGGGGCACTGAAGCTTTCTTT. This encodes CAGRDRGTEAFF. The chain links TRBV5-5 to TRBJ1-1, with TRBD1 matching over 10 bases. Germline CDR1 SGHKS, CDR2 YYEKEE (reference sequence). This CDR3 is built from 12 residues.

In this sample, this clonotype turned up many times. This rearrangement joins TRBV7-6 to TRBJ2-7, with D perhaps matching TRBD2 (6 bases). The CDR3 runs 13 residues. V shed 5 bases and J shed 2 bases, with 10 bases lying between them. In germline, CDR1 is SGHVS, CDR2 FNYEAQ. The CDR3 region is CASSAGLTYEQYF. CDR3 coding DNA: TGTGCCAGCAGCGCGGGACTGACCTACGAGCAGTACTTC.

This clonotype was observed a few times. This chain links TRBV7-9 with TRBJ2-5, with 10 bases aligning to TRBD1. J gave up 5 bases and V 5 bases, and 8 bases lay outside the gene matches. Germline-derived CDR1 and CDR2 are SEHNR and FQNEAQ (reference sequence). This CDR3 has 15 residues. Here the CDR3 reads CASSTPPGQGETQYF. The CDR3 DNA is TGTGCCAGCAGCACGCCGCCGGGACAGGGGGAGACCCAGTACTTC.

This chain joins TRBV4-1 and TRBJ1-2; D is perhaps TRBD1 (5 bases). From germline, CDR1 is MGHRA and CDR2 YSYEKL. Between the trimmed V and J ends, which lost 3 bases and 5 bases, there was a span of 13 bases. This CDR3 is built from 14 residues. This CDR3 reads CASSQPQGGYGYTF. Here the CDR3 DNA reads TGCGCCAGCAGCCAGCCGCAGGGCGGATATGGCTACACCTTC.

This clonotype was counted many times. V and J are TRBV5-6 and TRBJ2-7; D perhaps matches TRBD1 (6 bases). Germline loops: CDR1 SGHDT, CDR2 YYEEEE. V was trimmed by 3 bases and J by 2 bases, leaving 9 bases between them. The CDR3 extends over 13 amino acids. The CDR3: CASSSGTPYEQYF. The CDR3 DNA reads TGTGCCAGCAGCTCCGGGACACCCTACGAGCAGTACTTC. Based on the CDR3 plus reference TRBV5-6 and TRBJ2-7, the full variable domain is DAGVTQSPTHLIKTRGQQVTLRCSPKSGHDTVSWYQQALGQGPQFIFQYYEEEERQRGNFPDRFSGHQFPNYSSELNVNALLLGDSALYLCASSSGTPYEQYFGPGTRLTVT.

This clonotype was detected only a few times. The chain links TRBV4-1 to TRBJ2-7, with D maybe TRBD1 (5 bases). Per the germline V gene, CDR1 is MGHRA and CDR2 is YSYEKL. There are 13 residues in the CDR3. Trimming shortened V by 3 bases and J by 2 bases, and 8 bases separated the two germline ends. The chain's CDR3 is CASSQTETYEQYF. The DNA for the CDR3 is TGCGCCAGCAGCCAGACAGAAACCTACGAGCAGTACTTC.

This clonotype was observed at least ten times. This sequence joins TRBV7-7 and TRBJ2-6; a possible D gene is TRBD2 (5 bases). The CDR3 is 15 amino acids. Trimming left V 5 bases short and J 0 bases short, with 8 bases between. CDR1 is SSHAT and CDR2 is FNYEAQ in the germline V gene (reference sequence). DNA of the CDR3: TGTGCCAGCAGCCCAGACTACTCTGGGGCCAACGTCCTGACTTTC. Its protein is CASSPDYSGANVLTF.

The rearrangement joins TRBV6-5 to TRBJ1-3; D not resolved. V was pared by 6 bases and J by 4 bases, with 16 bases between. This CDR3 region has 15 residues. The V gene's germline CDR1 is MNHEY and CDR2 SVGAGI. The CDR3 region has the DNA TGTGCCAGCAGCGATCAGAACTATCTCGGAAACACCATATATTTT. This gives the protein CASSDQNYLGNTIYF.

The sample holds a few counts of this clonotype. The V gene is TRBV27, the J gene TRBJ2-3, with 9 bases fitting TRBD2. Germline V CDR1 and CDR2: MNHEY, SMNVEV (reference sequence). Trimming took 6 bases from V and 1 from J; bases not matched to a gene: 2. The CDR3 loop spans 14 amino acids. The CDR3 DNA is TGTGCCAGCAGAATAGCGGGGGGCACAGATACGCAGTATTTT. It specifies CASRIAGGTDTQYF.

At least ten counts were recorded for this clonotype. V is TRBV20-1 and J is TRBJ2-7, with TRBD1 identical over 7 bases. The CDR3 loop spans 15 amino acids. V lost 1 base and J lost 1; bases outside the gene matches: 7. From germline, CDR1 is DFQATT and CDR2 SNEGSKA (reference sequence). In nucleotides, the CDR3 is TGCAGTGCTAGAGGCCGGGACAGCCTTTCCTACGAGCAGTACTTC. It specifies CSARGRDSLSYEQYF.

This clonotype was found many times. The chain couples TRBV5-6 to TRBJ2-7; 8 nucleotides agree with TRBD1. The CDR3 totals 16 residues. With V trimmed by 1 base and J by 5 bases, 11 bases remained unmatched. Germline assignment: CDR1 SGHDT and CDR2 YYEEEE. The CDR3 loop reads CASSLKLRTGHDEQYF. The CDR3 nucleotides read TGTGCCAGCAGCTTGAAATTGAGGACAGGGCATGACGAGCAGTACTTC.

This clonotype was recorded many times. This rearrangement joins TRBV27 to TRBJ2-7; D assignment may be TRBD1 or TRBD2 (6 bases each). Germline lookup yields CDR1 MNHEY and CDR2 SMNVEV (reference sequence). Trimming pared 8 bases from V and 6 bases from J, leaving 17 bases between. The CDR3 sequence is 13 residues long. CDR3: CASGSRGQSEQYF. CDR3 nucleotide sequence: TGTGCCAGCGGGTCTCGGGGGCAGAGCGAGCAGTACTTC.

Only a few counts were recorded for this clonotype. The chain employs TRBV2 and TRBJ1-1; D call uncertain. Trimming cost V 3 bases and J 1 base, with 15 bases left between them. The length of the CDR3 is 16 residues. Germline-derived CDR1 and CDR2 are SNHLY and FYNNEI. CDR3 DNA: TGTGCCAGCAGTGAGCGGGGTTCCAGCGAGAACACTGAAGCTTTCTTT. It encodes CASSERGSSENTEAFF.

For this clonotype: A much larger clone lies a single base off, so this may be a read error. V gene TRBV28 combines with J gene TRBJ1-1; tentative D call: TRBD1 (5 bases). Per the germline V gene, CDR1 is MDHEN and CDR2 is SYDVKM. CDR3 length: 17 residues. V was cut by 7 bases and J by 1 base, with 22 bases left in between. The CDR3 spells CASNSSLILTGNTEAFF. The DNA of the CDR3 is TGTGCCAGCAATTCCTCCCTGATCCTTACAGGGAACACTGAAGCTTTCTTT.

The V call is TRBV4-3, the J call TRBJ1-4, with a possible D match to TRBD1 (6 bases). The CDR3 is 15 amino acids. Germline-derived CDR1 and CDR2 are LGHNA and YSLEER. V was shortened by 0 bases and J by 10 bases, with 15 bases between the two germline ends. The CDR3 here is CASSQERTSGVKLFF. DNA of the CDR3: TGCGCCAGCAGCCAAGAACGAACCTCAGGGGTAAAACTGTTTTTT.

Remarks on this clonotype: This could be a read error, since a much larger clone is one nucleotide away. The chain couples TRBV6-5 to TRBJ2-3, with D maybe TRBD1 (5 bases). From germline, CDR1 is MNHEY and CDR2 SVGAGI. V gave up 5 bases and J gave up 1 base, with 10 bases separating them. The CDR3 is 14 residues long. The CDR3 nucleotides read TGTGCCAGCAGTGGCAGGGAAGGCACAGATACGCAGTATTTT. Residues: CASSGREGTDTQYF.